These T cell receptor beta chains were read from a single sample in a study of CD8 T cells in Susac syndrome. MiXCR was run by TCRdb on the immunoSEQ multiplex PCR reads, yielding one entry per CDR3 protein. The table records about 170,000 distinct CDR3 sequences, 90% to 97% of them present only once. Input material: CD4+ T cells from PBMCs. The receptors shown here come from a human donor with Susac syndrome. Each CDR3 is given with its conserved first and last residue. Each record gives: D gene, J gene, V gene, clone size, CDR3 protein, CDR3 DNA. The D gene is left open where the match is weak. Size is stated for part of the rows, as once, few or many counts, or as a class when the clone is expanded.

D: -
J: TRBJ1-2
V: TRBV7-2
size: -
CDR3: CASSLGRGQNYGYTF
DNA: TGTGCCAGCAGCTTAGGCAGGGGCCAGAACTATGGCTACACCTTC

D: -
J: TRBJ1-1
V: TRBV12-3/TRBV12-4
size: -
CDR3: CASSSLGGLAFF
DNA: TGTGCCAGCAGTTCCCTCGGGGGTCTGGCTTTCTTT

D: -
J: TRBJ1-4
V: TRBV25-1
size: -
CDR3: CASSSGRPDEKLFF
DNA: TGTGCCAGCAGCTCCGGGAGGCCGGACGAAAAACTGTTTTTT

D: TRBD1
J: TRBJ2-5
V: TRBV20-1
size: -
CDR3: CSARGYRGRGETQYF
DNA: TGCAGTGCTAGGGGATACAGGGGGCGTGGAGAGACCCAGTACTTC

D: -
J: TRBJ2-4
V: TRBV14
size: -
CDR3: CASSQEPLKNIQYF
DNA: TGTGCCAGCAGCCAAGAACCGCTCAAAAACATTCAGTACTTC

D: -
J: TRBJ2-7
V: TRBV29-1
size: -
CDR3: CSVGGGPSYEQYF
DNA: TGCAGCGTTGGGGGGGGGCCGTCCTACGAGCAGTACTTC

D: TRBD1
J: TRBJ1-5
V: TRBV18
size: -
CDR3: CASSPDREQPQHF
DNA: TGTGCCAGCTCACCCGACAGGGAGCAGCCCCAGCATTTT

D: -
J: TRBJ2-6
V: TRBV7-2
size: -
CDR3: CASSLGPGANVLTF
DNA: TGTGCCAGCAGCTTAGGGCCCGGGGCCAACGTCCTGACTTTC

D: TRBD1
J: TRBJ2-5
V: TRBV7-9
size: -
CDR3: CASQGEETQYF
DNA: TGTGCCAGTCAGGGGGAAGAGACCCAGTACTTC

D: -
J: TRBJ1-2
V: TRBV27
size: once
CDR3: CASSPGTSNYGYTF
DNA: TGTGCCAGCAGTCCCGGGACCTCTAACTATGGCTACACCTTC

D: -
J: TRBJ2-1
V: TRBV7-2
size: -
CDR3: CASSLSRDNEQFF
DNA: TGTGCCAGCAGCTTGAGTCGGGACAATGAGCAGTTCTTC

D: TRBD1
J: TRBJ2-5
V: TRBV10-3
size: -
CDR3: CATTGQGIETQYF
DNA: TGTGCCACCACGGGACAGGGAATAGAGACCCAGTACTTC

D: -
J: TRBJ1-2
V: TRBV6-5
size: -
CDR3: CASSNANYGYTF
DNA: TGTGCCAGCAGCAATGCTAACTATGGCTACACCTTC

D: -
J: TRBJ2-7
V: TRBV21-1
size: -
CDR3: CATGTAIYEQYF
DNA: TGTGCTACCGGGACAGCAATCTACGAGCAGTACTTC

D: TRBD1
J: TRBJ2-2
V: TRBV12-3/TRBV12-4
size: -
CDR3: CASSFAGGITGELFF
DNA: TGTGCCAGCAGTTTTGCAGGGGGCATCACCGGGGAGCTGTTTTTT

D: TRBD1
J: TRBJ2-5
V: TRBV7-9
size: -
CDR3: CASSPGQEQETQYF
DNA: TGTGCCAGCAGCCCGGGACAGGAACAAGAGACCCAGTACTTC

D: -
J: TRBJ1-1
V: TRBV2
size: -
CDR3: CASSFRGYKAFF
DNA: TGTGCCAGCAGTTTTCGAGGGTACAAAGCTTTCTTT

D: TRBD1
J: TRBJ1-4
V: TRBV3-1
size: -
CDR3: CASSQPTGAELFF
DNA: TGTGCCAGCAGCCAACCGACAGGGGCCGAACTGTTTTTT

D: TRBD2
J: TRBJ2-2
V: TRBV5-1
size: -
CDR3: CASSLALAVNTGELFF
DNA: TGCGCCAGCAGCTTAGCACTAGCGGTGAACACCGGGGAGCTGTTTTTT

D: TRBD1
J: TRBJ1-2
V: TRBV5-6
size: -
CDR3: CASSQNRGYGYTF
DNA: TGTGCCAGCAGCCAGAACAGGGGTTATGGCTACACCTTC

D: TRBD1
J: TRBJ1-5
V: TRBV12-3/TRBV12-4
size: -
CDR3: CASSPDRASNQPQHF
DNA: TGTGCCAGCAGTCCTGACAGGGCAAGCAATCAGCCCCAGCATTTT

D: TRBD1
J: TRBJ1-2
V: TRBV15
size: -
CDR3: CATSRPGQGPNGYTF
DNA: TGTGCCACCAGCAGACCGGGACAGGGTCCAAATGGCTACACCTTC

D: -
J: TRBJ1-4
V: TRBV3-1
size: -
CDR3: CASSQKQTPLGKLFF
DNA: TGTGCCAGCAGCCAAAAACAGACCCCGCTCGGAAAACTGTTTTTT

D: TRBD1
J: TRBJ2-7
V: TRBV9
size: -
CDR3: CASSLGTGGFEQYF
DNA: TGTGCCAGCAGCCTTGGGACAGGGGGCTTCGAGCAGTACTTC